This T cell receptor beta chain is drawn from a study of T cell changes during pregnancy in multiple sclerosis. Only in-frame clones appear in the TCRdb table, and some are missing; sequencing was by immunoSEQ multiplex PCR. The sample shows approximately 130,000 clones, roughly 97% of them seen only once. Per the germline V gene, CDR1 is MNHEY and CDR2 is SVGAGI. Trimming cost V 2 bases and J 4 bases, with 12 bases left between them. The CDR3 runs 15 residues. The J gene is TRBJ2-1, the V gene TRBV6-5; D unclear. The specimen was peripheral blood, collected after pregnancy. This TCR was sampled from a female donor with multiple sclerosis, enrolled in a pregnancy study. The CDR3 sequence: CASSYGEPPYNEQFF. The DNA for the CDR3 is TGTGCCAGCAGTTACGGAGAGCCCCCTTACAATGAGCAGTTCTTC.